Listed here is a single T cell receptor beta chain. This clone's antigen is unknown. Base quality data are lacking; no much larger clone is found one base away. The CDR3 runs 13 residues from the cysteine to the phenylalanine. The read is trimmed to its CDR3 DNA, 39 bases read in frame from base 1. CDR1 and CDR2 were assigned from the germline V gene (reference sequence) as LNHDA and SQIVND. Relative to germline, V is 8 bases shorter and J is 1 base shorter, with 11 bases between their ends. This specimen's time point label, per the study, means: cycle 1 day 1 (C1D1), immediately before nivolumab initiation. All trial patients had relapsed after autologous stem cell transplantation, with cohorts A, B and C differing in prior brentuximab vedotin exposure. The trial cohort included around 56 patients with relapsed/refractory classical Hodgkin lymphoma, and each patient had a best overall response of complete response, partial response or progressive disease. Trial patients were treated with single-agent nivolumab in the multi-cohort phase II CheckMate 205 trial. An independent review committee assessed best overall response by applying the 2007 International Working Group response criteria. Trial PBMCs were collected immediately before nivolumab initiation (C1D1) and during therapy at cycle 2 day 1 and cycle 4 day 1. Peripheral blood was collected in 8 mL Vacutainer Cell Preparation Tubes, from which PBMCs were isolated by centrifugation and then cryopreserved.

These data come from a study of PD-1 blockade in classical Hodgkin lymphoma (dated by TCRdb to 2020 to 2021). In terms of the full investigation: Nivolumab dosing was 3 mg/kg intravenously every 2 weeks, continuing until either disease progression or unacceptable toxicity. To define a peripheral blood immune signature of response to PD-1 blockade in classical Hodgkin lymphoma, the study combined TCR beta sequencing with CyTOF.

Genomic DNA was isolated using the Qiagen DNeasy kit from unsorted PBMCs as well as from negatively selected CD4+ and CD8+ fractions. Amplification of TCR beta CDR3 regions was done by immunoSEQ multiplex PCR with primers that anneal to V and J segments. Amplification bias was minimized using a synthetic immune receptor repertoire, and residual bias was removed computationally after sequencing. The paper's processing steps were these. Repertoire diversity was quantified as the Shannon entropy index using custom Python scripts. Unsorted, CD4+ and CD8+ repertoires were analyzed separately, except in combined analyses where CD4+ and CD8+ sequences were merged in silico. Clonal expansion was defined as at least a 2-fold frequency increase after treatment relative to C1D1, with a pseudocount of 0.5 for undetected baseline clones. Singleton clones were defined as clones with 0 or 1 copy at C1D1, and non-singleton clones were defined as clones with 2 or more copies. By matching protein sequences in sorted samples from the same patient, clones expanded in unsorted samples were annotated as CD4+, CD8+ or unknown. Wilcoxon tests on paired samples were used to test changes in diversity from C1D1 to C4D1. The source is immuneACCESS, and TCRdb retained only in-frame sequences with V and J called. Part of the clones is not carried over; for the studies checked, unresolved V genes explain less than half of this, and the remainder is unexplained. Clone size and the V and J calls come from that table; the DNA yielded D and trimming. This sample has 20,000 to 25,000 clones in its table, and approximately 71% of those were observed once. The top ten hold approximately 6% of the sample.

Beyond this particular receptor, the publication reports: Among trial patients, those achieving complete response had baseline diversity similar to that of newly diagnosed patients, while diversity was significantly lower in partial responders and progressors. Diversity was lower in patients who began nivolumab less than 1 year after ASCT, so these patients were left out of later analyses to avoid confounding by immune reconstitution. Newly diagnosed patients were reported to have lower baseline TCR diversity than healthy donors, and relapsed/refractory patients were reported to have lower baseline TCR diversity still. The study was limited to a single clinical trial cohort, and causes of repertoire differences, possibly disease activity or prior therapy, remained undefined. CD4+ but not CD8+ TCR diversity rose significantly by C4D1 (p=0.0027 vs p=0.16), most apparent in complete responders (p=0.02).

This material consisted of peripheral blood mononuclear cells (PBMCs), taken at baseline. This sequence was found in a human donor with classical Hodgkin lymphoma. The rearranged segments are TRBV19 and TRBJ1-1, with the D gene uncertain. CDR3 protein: CASSLRRNTEAFF. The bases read TGTGCCAGTTCTCTCAGGAGGAACACTGAAGCTTTCTTT. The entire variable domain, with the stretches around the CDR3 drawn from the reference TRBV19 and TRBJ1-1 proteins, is DGGITQSPKYLFRKEGQNVTLSCEQNLNHDAMYWYRQDPGQGLRLIYYSQIVNDFQKGDIAEGYSVSREKKESFPLTVTSAQKNPTAFYLCASSLRRNTEAFFGQGTRLTVV.